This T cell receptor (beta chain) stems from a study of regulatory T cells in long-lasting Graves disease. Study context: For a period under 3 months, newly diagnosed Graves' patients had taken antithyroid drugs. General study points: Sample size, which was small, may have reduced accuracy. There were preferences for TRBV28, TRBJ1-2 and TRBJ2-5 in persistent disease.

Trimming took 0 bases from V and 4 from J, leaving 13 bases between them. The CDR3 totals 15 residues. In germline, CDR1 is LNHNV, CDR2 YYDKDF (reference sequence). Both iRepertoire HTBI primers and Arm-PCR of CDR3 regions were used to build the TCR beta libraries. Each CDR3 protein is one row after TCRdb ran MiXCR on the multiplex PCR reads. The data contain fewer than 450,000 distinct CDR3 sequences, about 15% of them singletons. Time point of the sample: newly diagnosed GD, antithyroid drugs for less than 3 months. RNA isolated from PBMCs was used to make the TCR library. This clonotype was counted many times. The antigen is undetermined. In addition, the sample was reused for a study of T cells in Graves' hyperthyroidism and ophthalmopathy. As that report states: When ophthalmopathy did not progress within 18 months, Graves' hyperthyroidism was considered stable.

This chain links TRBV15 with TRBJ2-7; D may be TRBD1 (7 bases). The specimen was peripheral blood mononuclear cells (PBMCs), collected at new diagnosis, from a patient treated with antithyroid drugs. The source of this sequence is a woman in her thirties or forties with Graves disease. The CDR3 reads CATSRESGGPYEQYF. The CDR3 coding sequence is TGTGCCACCAGCAGAGAGTCAGGGGGGCCATACGAGCAGTACTTC.